This T cell receptor beta chain was profiled in a study of metastatic and nonmetastatic thyroid tumors. Study results and limitations: Reportedly, malignant thyroid tumors had significantly higher TCR beta diversity than benign nodules, in blood and tumor.

Nobody among the patients had been given any treatment before thyroid surgery. With MiXCR, TCRdb called clones anew from the PCR reads. The table has some 21,000 clones, 12% seen once. In its sample, this clone was seen many times. Its antigen is unknown. Trimming removed 1 base from V and 9 bases from J; junction bases left unmatched: 11. The CDR3 extends over 16 amino acids. Germline CDR1 and CDR2: GTSNPN and SVGIG (reference sequence). This clonotype was sampled from a male donor with papillary thyroid cancer or a benign thyroid nodule (not recorded which). Some clones in this sample may be carry-over from other donors' samples. This chain links TRBV30 with TRBJ2-1, with 11 nucleotides matching TRBD2. Sequencing input: blood. This CDR3 is CAWSGGGLAGGGEQFF. The CDR3, as DNA: TGTGCCTGGAGTGGGGGAGGGCTAGCGGGAGGAGGTGAGCAGTTCTTC.